This is a list of T cell receptor beta chains from one sample in a study of shared clonotypes between healthy human individuals. Sequenced by immunoSEQ multiplex PCR; TCRdb stores in-frame clones only, minus some. The sample lists millions of clones, roughly 96% seen once, with 0.13% in the top ten. Source material: naive CD4+ T cells sorted from blood. The receptors shown here come from a man between 18 and 29 years old in good health. CDR3s include the opening cysteine and the closing phenylalanine or tryptophan. The D gene is left open where the match is weak. Rows give clone size only sometimes, using once, few, many, or a class for an expanded clone.

d_call	v_call	j_call	cdr3_length	clone_size	cdr3_nt	cdr3_aa
TRBD1	TRBV4-1	TRBJ2-7	18	-	TGCGCCAGCAGCCAAGATGACGGACGGACAGGGGTCTCCTACGAGCAGTACTTC	CASSQDDGRTGVSYEQYF
-	TRBV18	TRBJ2-3	15	-	TGTGCCAGCTCACCACAACAGCTAGGCACAGATACGCAGTATTTT	CASSPQQLGTDTQYF
-	TRBV29-1	TRBJ1-1	12	once	TGCAGCGTGGATAGGACAGTCACTGAAGCTTTCTTT	CSVDRTVTEAFF
-	TRBV25-1	TRBJ2-6	12	-	TGTGCCAGCAGCGCTGGGGCCAACGTCCTGACTTTC	CASSAGANVLTF
TRBD1	TRBV6-5	TRBJ1-1	14	-	TGTGCCAGCAGACCGAGGACAGGGGACACTGAAGCTTTCTTT	CASRPRTGDTEAFF
TRBD1	TRBV5-6	TRBJ2-7	17	-	TGTGCCAGCAGCCCCTACACCTTCACAGGGGGAGTCTACGAGCAGTACTTC	CASSPYTFTGGVYEQYF
TRBD2	TRBV6-4	TRBJ2-1	14	-	TGTGCCAGCAGTGAAAAGCTAGCGGGAGACGAGCAGTTCTTC	CASSEKLAGDEQFF
-	TRBV10-3	TRBJ2-1	14	-	TGTGCCATCAGTGAACACGGGGGAGACAATGAGCAGTTCTTC	CAISEHGGDNEQFF
-	TRBV19	TRBJ2-1	9	once	TGTGCCAGTGTTACGAAGCAGTTCTTC	CASVTKQFF
-	TRBV5-4	TRBJ1-6	13	-	TGTGCCAGCAGCTTGGACCTGGGTTCACCCCTCCACTTT	CASSLDLGSPLHF
-	TRBV11-1	TRBJ2-5	15	-	TGTGCCAGCAGCTTAGAGGGCCGGTACCAAGAGACCCAGTACTTC	CASSLEGRYQETQYF
TRBD2	TRBV30	TRBJ2-7	14	-	TGTGCCTGGTCGATGGCGGGGGGACCCTACGAGCAGTACTTC	CAWSMAGGPYEQYF
-	TRBV5-1	TRBJ2-3	16	-	TGCGCCAGCACCTTACGGACAGCCACCGCCACAGATACGCAGTATTTT	CASTLRTATATDTQYF
TRBD1	TRBV7-8	TRBJ1-2	13	-	TGTGCCAGCAGCTTAGAGGGGGCAAGCGGCTACACCTTC	CASSLEGASGYTF
-	TRBV18	TRBJ1-2	15	-	TGTGCCAGCTCACCAGACCCCAGTCCCAACTATGGCTACACCTTC	CASSPDPSPNYGYTF
TRBD1	TRBV6-5	TRBJ2-7	13	-	TGTGCCAGCAGAGGGACAGCTAACTACGAGCAGTACTTC	CASRGTANYEQYF
-	TRBV7-2	TRBJ2-2	14	few	TGTGCCAGCAGCTTAAGCGGGAACACCGGGGAGCTGTTTTTT	CASSLSGNTGELFF
-	TRBV7-6	TRBJ2-3	15	-	TGTGCCAGCAGCTCATCCTTGGGCAGCACAGATACGCAGTATTTT	CASSSSLGSTDTQYF
-	TRBV30	TRBJ1-2	12	-	TGTGCCTGGAGTGTTGGCGTCTATGGCTACACCTTC	CAWSVGVYGYTF
TRBD1	TRBV10-3	TRBJ2-2	14	-	TGTGCCATCAGGGGGACAGGGCAGTCCGGGGAGCTGTTTTTT	CAIRGTGQSGELFF
-	TRBV6-1	TRBJ2-1	15	-	TGTGCCAGCATCGAACCGGGCGGGTCCTACAATGAGCAGTTCTTC	CASIEPGGSYNEQFF
TRBD2	TRBV18	TRBJ2-3	17	once	TGTGCCAGCTTCTACGAGGGAGGGCCTTCAAGCACAGATACGCAGTATTTT	CASFYEGGPSSTDTQYF
TRBD1	TRBV10-2	TRBJ1-2	14	-	TGCGCCAGCAGCGGGACAGGGGGGATTGATGGCTACACCTTC	CASSGTGGIDGYTF
-	TRBV6-1	TRBJ1-5	14	-	TGTGCCAGCAGTGATGGTGGGGGTAATCAGCCCCAGCATTTT	CASSDGGGNQPQHF
TRBD2	TRBV19	TRBJ2-7	15	-	TGTGCCAGTAGTAACGTGGGACTAGCGGGAGGGGAGCAGTACTTC	CASSNVGLAGGEQYF
-	TRBV27	TRBJ2-5	14	-	TGTGCCAGCAGTCCAGGGGGGGTTCAAGAGACCCAGTACTTC	CASSPGGVQETQYF
-	TRBV30	TRBJ1-2	14	-	TGTGCCTGGAGTACCCTCAGACCAGGGAGTGGCTACACCTTC	CAWSTLRPGSGYTF
TRBD1	TRBV10-3	TRBJ2-2	15	-	TGTGCCATCACCGAGGACAGGGTTGACACCGGGGAGCTGTTTTTT	CAITEDRVDTGELFF
TRBD1	TRBV6-6	TRBJ1-5	15	once	TGTGCCAGCAGCATTGGACAGGGTAGCAATCAGCCCCAGCATTTT	CASSIGQGSNQPQHF
TRBD1	TRBV25-1	TRBJ2-1	16	-	TGTGCCAGCAGTGAGTGGGTCGGACAGGCCTACAATGAGCAGTTCTTC	CASSEWVGQAYNEQFF
TRBD1	TRBV19	TRBJ1-6	14	-	TGTGCCAGTAGTCGCGGGACAGCCAATTCACCCCTCCACTTT	CASSRGTANSPLHF
-	TRBV18	TRBJ2-7	17	-	TGTGCCAGCTCACCTCCGGGGTTTATAGGAGGTTCCTACGAGCAGTACTTC	CASSPPGFIGGSYEQYF
-	TRBV5-6	TRBJ2-6	15	once	TGTGCCAGCAGCAAAGCAGGGACTGGGGCCAACGTCCTGACTTTC	CASSKAGTGANVLTF
-	TRBV10-3	TRBJ2-3	18	-	TGTGCCATCAGTGAGAGCCCTAGCCTGGCGGGGAACACAGATACGCAGTATTTT	CAISESPSLAGNTDTQYF
-	TRBV10-3	TRBJ1-2	15	-	TGTGCCATCAGTGAGTCGAGGGGATCAACGAATGGCTACACCTTC	CAISESRGSTNGYTF
-	TRBV5-1	TRBJ2-7	13	-	TGCGCCAGCAGCCTGGACCCAGGGTACGAGCAGTACTTC	CASSLDPGYEQYF
-	TRBV30	TRBJ2-4	12	-	TGTGCCTGGAGTGACTCTTCAAACATTCAGTACTTC	CAWSDSSNIQYF
-	TRBV30	TRBJ1-5	13	-	TGTGCCTGGGGAGACAGAAGCAATCAGCCCCAGCATTTT	CAWGDRSNQPQHF